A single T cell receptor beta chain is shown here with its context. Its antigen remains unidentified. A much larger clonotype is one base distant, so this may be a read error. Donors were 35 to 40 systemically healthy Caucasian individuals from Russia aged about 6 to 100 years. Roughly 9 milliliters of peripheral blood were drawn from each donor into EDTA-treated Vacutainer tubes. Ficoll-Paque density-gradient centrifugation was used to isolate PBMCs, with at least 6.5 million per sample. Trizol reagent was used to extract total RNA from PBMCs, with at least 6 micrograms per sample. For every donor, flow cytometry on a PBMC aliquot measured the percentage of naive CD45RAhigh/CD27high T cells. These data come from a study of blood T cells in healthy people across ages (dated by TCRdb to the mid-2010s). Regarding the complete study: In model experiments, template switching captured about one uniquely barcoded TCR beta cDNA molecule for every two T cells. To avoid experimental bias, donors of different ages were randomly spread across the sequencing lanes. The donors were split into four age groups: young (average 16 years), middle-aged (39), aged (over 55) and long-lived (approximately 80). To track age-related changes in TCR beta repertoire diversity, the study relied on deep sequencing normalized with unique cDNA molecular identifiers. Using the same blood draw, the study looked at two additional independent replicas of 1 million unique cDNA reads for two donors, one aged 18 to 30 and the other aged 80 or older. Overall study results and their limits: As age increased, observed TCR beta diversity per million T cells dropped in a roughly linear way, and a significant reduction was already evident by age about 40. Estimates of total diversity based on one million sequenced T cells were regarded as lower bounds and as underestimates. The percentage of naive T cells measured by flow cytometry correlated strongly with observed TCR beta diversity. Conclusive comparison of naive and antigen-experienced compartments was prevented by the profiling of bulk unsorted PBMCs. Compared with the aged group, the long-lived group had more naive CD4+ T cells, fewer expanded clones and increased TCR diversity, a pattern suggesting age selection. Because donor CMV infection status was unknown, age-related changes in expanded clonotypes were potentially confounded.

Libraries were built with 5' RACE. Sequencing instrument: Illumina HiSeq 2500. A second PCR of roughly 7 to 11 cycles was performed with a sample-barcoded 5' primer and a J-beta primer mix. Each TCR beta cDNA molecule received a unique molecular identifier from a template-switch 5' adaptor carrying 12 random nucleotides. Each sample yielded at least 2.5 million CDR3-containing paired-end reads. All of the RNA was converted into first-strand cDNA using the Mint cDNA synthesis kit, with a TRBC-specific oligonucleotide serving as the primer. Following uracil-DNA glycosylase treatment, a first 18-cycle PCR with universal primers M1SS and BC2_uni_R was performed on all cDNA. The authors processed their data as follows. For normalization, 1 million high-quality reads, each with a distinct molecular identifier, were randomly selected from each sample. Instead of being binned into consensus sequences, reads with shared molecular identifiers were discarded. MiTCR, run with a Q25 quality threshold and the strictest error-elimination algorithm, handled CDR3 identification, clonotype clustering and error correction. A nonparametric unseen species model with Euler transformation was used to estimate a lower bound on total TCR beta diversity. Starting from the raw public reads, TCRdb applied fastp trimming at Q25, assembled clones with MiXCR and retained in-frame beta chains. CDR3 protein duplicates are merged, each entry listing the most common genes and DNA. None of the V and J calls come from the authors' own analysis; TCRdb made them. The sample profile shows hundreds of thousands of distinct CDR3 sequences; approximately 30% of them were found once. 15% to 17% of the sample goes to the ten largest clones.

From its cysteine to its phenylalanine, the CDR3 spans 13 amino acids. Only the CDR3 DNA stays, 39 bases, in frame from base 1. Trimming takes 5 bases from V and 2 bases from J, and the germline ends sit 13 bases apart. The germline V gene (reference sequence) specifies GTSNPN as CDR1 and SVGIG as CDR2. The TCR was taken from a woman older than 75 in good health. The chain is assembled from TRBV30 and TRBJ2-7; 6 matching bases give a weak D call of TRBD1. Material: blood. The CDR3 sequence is CAWCINRAYEQYF. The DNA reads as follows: TGTGCCTGGTGTATCAACAGGGCCTACGAGCAGTACTTC. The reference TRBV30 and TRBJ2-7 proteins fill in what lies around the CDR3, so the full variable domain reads SQTIHQWPATLVQPVGSPLSLECTVEGTSNPNLYWYRQAAGRGLQLLFYSVGIGQISSEVPQNLSASRPQDRQFILSSKKLLLSDSGFYLCAWCINRAYEQYFGPGTRLTVT.